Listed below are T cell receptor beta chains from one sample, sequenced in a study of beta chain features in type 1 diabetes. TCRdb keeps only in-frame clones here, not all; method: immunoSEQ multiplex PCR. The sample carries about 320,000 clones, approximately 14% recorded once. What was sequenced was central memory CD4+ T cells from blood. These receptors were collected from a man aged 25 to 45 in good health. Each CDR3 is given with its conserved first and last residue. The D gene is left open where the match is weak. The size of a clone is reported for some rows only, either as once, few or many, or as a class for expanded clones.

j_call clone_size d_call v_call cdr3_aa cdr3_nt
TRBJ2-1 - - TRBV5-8 CASSFDGTPYNEQFF TGTGCCAGCAGCTTTGACGGGACGCCCTACAATGAGCAGTTCTTC
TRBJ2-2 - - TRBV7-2 CASSWKGSTGELFF TGTGCCAGCAGCTGGAAGGGAAGCACCGGGGAGCTGTTTTTT
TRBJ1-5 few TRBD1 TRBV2 CASSNRDRNQPQHF TGTGCCAGCAGTAACCGGGACAGGAATCAGCCCCAGCATTTT
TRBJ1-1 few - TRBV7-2 CASSLVGAWDSQAFF TGTGCCAGCAGCTTAGTGGGGGCTTGGGACTCTCAAGCTTTCTTT
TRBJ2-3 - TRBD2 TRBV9 CASTTLGLAGGDTQYF TGTGCCAGCACCACCCTGGGACTAGCGGGAGGAGATACGCAGTATTTT
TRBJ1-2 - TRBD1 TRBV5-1 CASSPSAGTGGRGYTF TGCGCCAGCAGCCCCTCGGCCGGGACAGGGGGCCGTGGCTACACCTTC
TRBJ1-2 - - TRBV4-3 CASSQELKGGYGYTF TGCGCCAGCAGCCAAGAACTGAAGGGGGGCTATGGCTACACCTTC
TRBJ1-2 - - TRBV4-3 CASSQEAQGHYGYTF TGCGCCAGCAGCCAAGAGGCCCAGGGTCACTATGGCTACACCTTC
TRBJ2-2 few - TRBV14 CASSQDMGAGELFF TGTGCCAGCAGCCAAGACATGGGTGCCGGGGAGCTGTTTTTT
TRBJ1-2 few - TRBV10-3 CAISDRDTGYTF TGTGCCATCAGTGATAGGGACACCGGCTACACCTTC
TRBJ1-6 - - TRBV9 CASSVVDINSPLHF TGTGCCAGCAGCGTAGTTGACATCAATTCACCCCTCCACTTT
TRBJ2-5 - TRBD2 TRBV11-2 CASTVRGSGRAETQYF TGTGCCAGCACAGTCCGCGGTAGCGGGAGGGCGGAGACCCAGTACTTC
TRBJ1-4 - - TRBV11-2 CASSLSTNEKLFF TGTGCCAGCAGCCTCTCCACTAATGAAAAACTGTTTTTT
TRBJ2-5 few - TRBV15 CATSREVTGMEQYF TGTGCCACCAGCAGAGAGGTCACAGGGATGGAGCAGTACTTC
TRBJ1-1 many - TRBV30 CAWSVVPRNTEAFF TGTGCCTGGAGTGTAGTTCCCAGAAACACTGAAGCTTTCTTT